Presented here are 3 T cell receptor beta chains from one specimen sequenced in a study of molecular identifiers for immune sequencing clone quantification. Via MiXCR, TCRdb re-called the PCR reads, giving one row per CDR3 protein. The sample carries fewer than 350,000 distinct CDR3 sequences, about 22% recorded once. The sample was naive CD8+ T cells from blood, with Jurkat cell RNA spiked in. The subset was: FACS-sorted CD8+CD4-CCR7+CD45RA+ naive T cells. These receptors came from a human donor in good health. Some libraries in this study had Jurkat cell RNA spiked in.

This clonotype was counted at least ten times. The chain combines TRBV28 with TRBJ2-5; 7 nucleotides align to TRBD1. V lost 3 bases, J lost 6 bases, and 10 bases stayed unmatched. This CDR3 contains 15 residues. Germline loops: CDR1 MDHEN, CDR2 SYDVKM. The CDR3 sequence: CASSFRGPTGKTQYF. The CDR3 bases are TGTGCCAGCAGTTTTAGGGGCCCGACAGGGAAGACCCAGTACTTC.

This clonotype was picked up many times. V is TRBV6-6 and J is TRBJ1-1; D is possibly TRBD1 (5 bases). Germline V lookup: CDR1 MNHNY, CDR2 SVGAGI (reference sequence). V was shortened by 8 bases and J by 7 bases, with 14 bases between the two germline ends. This CDR3 contains 12 residues. The CDR3 region is CASEGQGDEAFF. The CDR3 coding sequence is TGTGCCAGCGAGGGGCAGGGTGATGAAGCTTTCTTT.

In its sample, this clonotype was seen a few times. The CDR3 sequence is CASSQDRGDGINSPLHF. The CDR3 DNA sequence: TGCGCCAGCAGCCAAGATCGCGGGGACGGGATTAATTCACCCCTCCACTTT. The J gene is TRBJ1-6, the V gene TRBV4-1; maybe TRBD1 (5 bases). Trimming took off 0 bases at V and 6 bases at J, with 15 bases between the two ends. Germline V gives CDR1 MGHRA, CDR2 YSYEKL. This CDR3 is 17 amino acids long.